A single sample gave rise to the 14 T cell receptor beta chains below, sequenced in a study of OX40 agonist ivuxolimab in advanced cancers. The library was produced with the immunoSEQ multiplex PCR assay. This is the immuneACCESS table as TCRdb keeps it, with only in-frame sequences that have V and J called. A part of the clones is gone; compared with another copy, unresolved V genes explain less than half, and the rest is unexplained. The sample table contains fewer than 55,000 clones; only one count was recorded for about nine tenths of them. Under 2% of the sample is in the top ten clones. The source was CD4+ or CD8+ T cells sorted from blood, collected in a trial of the OX40 agonist ivuxolimab. These receptors all stem from an adult with an advanced solid tumor such as melanoma, head and neck, liver or kidney cancer.

The CDR3 nucleotides are TGTGCCAGCAGCTTAAGCACCATGCGCCCCAGCAATCAGCCCCAGCATTTT. Translated, it gives CASSLSTMRPSNQPQHF. V gene TRBV7-9 combines with J gene TRBJ1-5; D is uncertain. This CDR3 has 17 residues. From germline, CDR1 is SEHNR and CDR2 FQNEAQ (reference sequence). The V gene lost 2 bases and the J gene lost 1 base, with 15 bases spanning the gap.

This chain links TRBV15 with TRBJ2-3; TRBD1 aligns across 7 bases. V was pared by 0 bases and J by 0 bases, with 3 bases of the junction left unmatched. Looked up from germline, CDR1 is LNHNV and CDR2 is YYDKDF (reference sequence). The CDR3 contains 16 residues. CDR3 coding DNA: TGTGCCACCAGCAGAGATAAGGGGGCAAGCACAGATACGCAGTATTTT. As protein: CATSRDKGASTDTQYF.

This chain links TRBV18 with TRBJ1-2; 9 bases fit TRBD1. The CDR3 sequence is 15 residues long. Unmatched junction bases numbered 9, after V lost 4 bases and J lost 6 bases. Germline V gives CDR1 KGHSH, CDR2 LQKENI. This chain's CDR3 is CASSHPGTGLDGYTF. The CDR3 region has the DNA TGTGCCAGCTCACATCCCGGGACAGGGTTGGATGGCTACACCTTC.

The chain links TRBV11-2 to TRBJ2-1; D remains unclear. V shed 2 bases and J shed 12 bases, with 17 bases lying between them. This CDR3 spans 14 amino acids. The germline V gene encodes CDR1 SGHAT and CDR2 FQNNGV. As DNA, the CDR3 is TGTGCCAGCAGCTTAATTCCTCGCCTGGGATGGCAGTTCTTC. Amino acids: CASSLIPRLGWQFF.

The rearrangement uses TRBV19 and TRBJ2-1; no firm D call. Looked up from germline, CDR1 is LNHDA and CDR2 is SQIVND (reference sequence). The CDR3 is 12 amino acids. V gave up 4 bases and J gave up 6 bases, with 7 bases separating them. The CDR3 DNA sequence: TGTGCCAGTAGTACCCGTTTCAATGAGCAGTTCTTC. Translation gives CASSTRFNEQFF.

The rearrangement joins TRBV4-3 to TRBJ1-5, with D maybe TRBD1 (5 bases). The CDR3 has 16 amino acids. V was clipped by 2 bases and J by 0 bases, with 11 bases between them. Germline V CDR1 and CDR2: LGHNA, YSLEER. The CDR3 reads CASSQSRGDSNQPQHF. CDR3 sequence (DNA): TGCGCCAGCAGCCAATCTCGAGGGGATAGCAATCAGCCCCAGCATTTT.

The J gene is TRBJ2-1, the V gene TRBV11-2, with D tentatively TRBD1 or TRBD2 (5 bases each). CDR1 SGHAT and CDR2 FQNNGV come from the germline V gene. This CDR3 comprises 14 residues. V was pared by 5 bases and J by 10 bases, with 18 bases between. This CDR3 is CASSPERLAGEQFF. The CDR3 DNA sequence: TGTGCCAGCAGCCCAGAGCGCCTAGCAGGGGAGCAGTTCTTC.

This chain links TRBV28 with TRBJ1-4; the match to TRBD1 covers 7 bases. Trimming took 6 bases from V and 3 from J; bases not matched to a gene: 10. The CDR3 runs 16 residues. CDR1 is MDHEN, CDR2 SYDVKM, per germline. The CDR3 here is CASRSITGVSNEKLFF. Here the CDR3 DNA reads TGTGCCAGCAGATCCATTACAGGGGTTTCTAATGAAAAACTGTTTTTT.

The chain is built from TRBV15 and TRBJ1-2; D remains ambiguous. Germline V gene lookup returns CDR1 LNHNV and CDR2 YYDKDF (reference sequence). This CDR3 contains 15 residues. Trimming removed 0 bases from V and 4 bases from J, with 12 bases in between. CDR3 in amino acids: CATSRETVGSYGYTF. CDR3 bases: TGTGCCACCAGCAGAGAGACGGTTGGGAGCTATGGCTACACCTTC. Combining the CDR3 with reference TRBV15 and TRBJ1-2 gives the whole variable domain DAMVIQNPRYQVTQFGKPVTLSCSQTLNHNVMYWYQQKSSQAPKLLFHYYDKDFNNEADTPDNFQSRRPNTSFCFLDIRSPGLGDTAMYLCATSRETVGSYGYTFGSGTRLTVV.

The V call is TRBV29-1, the J call TRBJ2-2; 7 nucleotides align to TRBD1. With 4 bases clipped from V and 1 base from J, the junction kept 3 bases outside the gene matches. The CDR3 is made up of 14 amino acids. Per the germline V gene, CDR1 is SQVTM and CDR2 is ANQGSEA. The CDR3, as DNA: TGCAGCGTTGGGGCAGGGGGGAACACCGGGGAGCTGTTTTTT. Its translation is CSVGAGGNTGELFF.

This chain connects TRBV7-2 to TRBJ1-6; maybe TRBD1 (6 bases). V lost 1 base, J lost 10 bases, and 14 bases lay in between. CDR1 is SGHTA and CDR2 is FQGNSA in the germline V gene. The CDR3 is 15 residues long. In DNA form, the CDR3 reads TGTGCCAGCAGCTTAGAAGGGACATTCGGCTCACCCCTCCACTTT. It encodes CASSLEGTFGSPLHF. The whole variable domain, remainder taken from reference TRBV7-2 and TRBJ1-6, is GAGVSQSPSNKVTEKGKDVELRCDPISGHTALYWYRQSLGQGLEFLIYFQGNSAPDKSGLPSDRFSAERTGGSVSTLTIQRTQQEDSAVYLCASSLEGTFGSPLHFGNGTRLTVT.

This clone occurred once. This chain joins TRBV5-4 and TRBJ2-2; 8 bases line up with TRBD2. Per germline, CDR1 SGHNT and CDR2 YYREEE (reference sequence). This CDR3 contains 15 residues. J gave up 1 base and V 5 bases, and 4 bases lay outside the gene matches. The CDR3 reads CASSRAGVNTGELFF. The DNA of the CDR3 is TGTGCCAGCAGTCGAGCGGGGGTGAACACCGGGGAGCTGTTTTTT.

This chain links TRBV6-1 with TRBJ2-7; TRBD2 agrees at 10 bases. V was pared by 7 bases and J by 3 bases, with 6 bases of the junction left unmatched. CDR1 is MNHNS and CDR2 is SASEGT in the germline V gene. The CDR3 runs to 14 residues. CDR3 loop: CASNLAGGLYEQYV. The CDR3 DNA follows: TGTGCCAGCAACTTAGCGGGGGGCCTCTACGAGCAGTACGTC.

This chain uses TRBV2 with TRBJ1-6; D gene uncertain. There are 12 residues in the CDR3. Germline CDR1 SNHLY, CDR2 FYNNEI. The ends were cut back, 5 bases at V and 10 bases at J, with 9 bases in the middle. The CDR3 here is CASSIMGSPLHF. DNA of the CDR3: TGTGCCAGCAGTATAATGGGGTCACCCCTCCACTTT.